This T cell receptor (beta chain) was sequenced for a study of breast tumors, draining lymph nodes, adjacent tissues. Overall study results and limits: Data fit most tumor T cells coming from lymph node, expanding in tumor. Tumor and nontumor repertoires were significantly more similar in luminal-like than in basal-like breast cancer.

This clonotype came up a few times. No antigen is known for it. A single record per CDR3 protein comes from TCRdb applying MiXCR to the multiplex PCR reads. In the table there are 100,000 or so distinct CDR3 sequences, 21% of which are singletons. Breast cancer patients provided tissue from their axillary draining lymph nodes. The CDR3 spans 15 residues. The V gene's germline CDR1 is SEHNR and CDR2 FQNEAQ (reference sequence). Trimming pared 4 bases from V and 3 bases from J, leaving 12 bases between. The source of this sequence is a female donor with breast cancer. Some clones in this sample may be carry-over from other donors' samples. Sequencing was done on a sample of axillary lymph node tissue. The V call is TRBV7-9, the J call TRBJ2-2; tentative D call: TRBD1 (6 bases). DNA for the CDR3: TGTGCCAGCAGCTGGTACAGGGATCACACCGGGGAGCTGTTTTTT. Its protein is CASSWYRDHTGELFF.